The 8 T cell receptor beta chains reported below all come from one sample, sequenced in a study of cytomegalovirus exposure and HLA in healthy donors. Both 60 Vbeta primers and 13 Jbeta primers went into the PCR. Profiled with immunoSEQ multiplex PCR; TCRdb holds only in-frame clones, not every one. The repertoire consists of fewer than 95,000 clones, with over 60% occurring once and the leading ten covering around a fifth. The sample taken for sequencing was PBMCs. The receptors were sampled from a woman between 45 and 65 years old in good health and CMV-seropositive.

The V gene is TRBV28, the J gene TRBJ1-1; weak D call: TRBD1 (5 bases). The CDR3 totals 14 residues. From germline, CDR1 is MDHEN and CDR2 SYDVKM. The V end lost 4 bases, the J end lost 1 base, and 10 bases lay between the germline ends. CDR3 nucleotide sequence: TGTGCCAGCAGTTCACCCGGACAGAACACTGAAGCTTTCTTT. It specifies CASSSPGQNTEAFF.

V gene TRBV5-1 combines with J gene TRBJ1-2, with 7 bases matching TRBD1. The germline V gene has CDR1 SGHRS and CDR2 YFSETQ. This CDR3 is 14 amino acids long. The V segment lost 2 bases and the J segment 0 bases; nucleotides outside the gene matches: 1. The CDR3 here is CASSLQGTNYGYTF. CDR3 sequence (DNA): TGCGCCAGCAGCTTACAGGGGACTAACTATGGCTACACCTTC.

J is TRBJ2-1 and V is TRBV6-1; 7 bases map to TRBD2. The V gene end was trimmed by 6 bases and the J gene end by 6 bases; junction bases not matched to a gene: 11. CDR1 MNHNS and CDR2 SASEGT come from the germline V gene. The CDR3 covers 15 residues. The CDR3 region has the DNA TGTGCCAGCAGCAAACAGCGGGGAGACCGCAATGAGCAGTTCTTC. Translated: CASSKQRGDRNEQFF.

The rearrangement joins TRBV19 to TRBJ1-5; TRBD1 agrees at 9 bases. CDR1 is LNHDA and CDR2 is SQIVND in the germline V gene (reference sequence). The ends lost 1 base at V and 4 bases at J; junction bases unmatched: 2. This CDR3 has 15 amino acids. The CDR3 protein is CASSIADRGNQPQHF. CDR3 coding DNA: TGTGCCAGTAGTATAGCGGACAGGGGAAATCAGCCCCAGCATTTT.

This sequence joins TRBV7-9 and TRBJ1-2; D might be TRBD1 (5 bases). In germline, CDR1 is SEHNR, CDR2 FQNEAQ (reference sequence). V lost 3 bases to trimming and J lost 3 bases, with 5 bases between them. The CDR3 covers 12 residues. The CDR3 DNA follows: TGTGCCAGCAGCTTGACAGACTATGGCTACACCTTC. It codes for CASSLTDYGYTF.

The chain is built from TRBV11-2 and TRBJ2-7; D unclear. The germline V gene encodes CDR1 SGHAT and CDR2 FQNNGV. This CDR3 contains 14 residues. V gave up 1 base and J gave up 1 base, with 8 bases separating them. The CDR3 loop reads CASSLGAVSYEQYF. The CDR3 DNA reads TGTGCCAGCAGCTTAGGGGCAGTATCCTACGAGCAGTACTTC.

V gene TRBV5-4 combines with J gene TRBJ1-2; D gene ambiguous. Per germline, CDR1 SGHNT and CDR2 YYREEE (reference sequence). V lost 0 bases to trimming and J lost 10 bases, with 16 bases between them. The CDR3 runs to 14 residues. In DNA form, the CDR3 reads TGTGCCAGCAGCTTGGAAGCGACCGACCGAGACTACACCTTC. The encoded protein is CASSLEATDRDYTF.

The chain couples TRBV5-5 to TRBJ2-2; D remains unclear. Germline CDR1 is SGHKS and CDR2 is YYEKEE (reference sequence). The CDR3 is 15 amino acids. Trimming shortened V by 0 bases and J by 0 bases, and 6 bases separated the two germline ends. The CDR3 DNA sequence: TGTGCCAGCAGCTTGGACATCACGAACACCGGGGAGCTGTTTTTT. It codes for CASSLDITNTGELFF.